The rows below give T cell receptor beta chains drawn from one sample of a study of cytomegalovirus exposure and HLA in healthy donors. Assay used: immunoSEQ multiplex PCR; TCRdb lists only in-frame clones, some missing. The sample includes 35,000 to 45,000 clones. The sequencing sample was made of PBMCs. The receptors here all came from a man in his forties in good health and CMV-seropositive. The CDR3 runs from the conserved cysteine through the conserved F or W.

V gene	J gene	CDR3 protein
TRBV29-1	TRBJ2-1	CSAKASVEQFF
TRBV5-8	TRBJ2-1	CASIRGGRLLYNEQFF
TRBV6-5	TRBJ1-5	CASSKGGQPQHF
TRBV4-1	TRBJ2-1	CASSHSGWGDEQFF
TRBV15	TRBJ2-5	CATSRDIAGEETQYF
TRBV11-2	TRBJ1-1	CASSPRDRGQNTEAFF
TRBV9	TRBJ1-2	CASSVQGGGYTF
TRBV5-3	TRBJ2-1	CARSLVGTSGDLSDEQFF
TRBV25-1	TRBJ1-5	CASSETGGNQPQHF
TRBV10-2	TRBJ1-5	CASSNPGTANPSSNQPQHF
TRBV18	TRBJ1-4	CASSAGAGGMEKLFF
TRBV5-8	TRBJ1-5	CASSPGPRGSGNQPQHF
TRBV25-1	TRBJ2-2	CASSDRGRIGYGGELFF
TRBV19	TRBJ2-7	CASSRGAPYEQYF
TRBV29-1	TRBJ1-3	CSAQQGASGNTIYF
TRBV5-4	TRBJ2-3	CASSFDRGGEQYF
TRBV29-1	TRBJ2-2	CSVPQTANQGGELFF
TRBV6-5	TRBJ1-2	CASSYSITAPENGYTF
TRBV4-3	TRBJ2-5	CASSQGVAGGLETQYF
TRBV6-4	TRBJ2-1	CASSDLNEQFF
TRBV12-5	TRBJ2-7	CASAGRDSSYEQYF
TRBV30	TRBJ2-2	CASMRANTGELFF
TRBV30	TRBJ2-5	CAWSGPGQRREQYF
TRBV30	TRBJ2-5	CAWSEAMETQYF